Sequencing of this T cell receptor beta chain was carried out in a study of OX40 agonist ivuxolimab in advanced cancers. Germline V lookup: CDR1 SGHRS, CDR2 YFSETQ. The V and J ends lost 0 bases and 8 bases respectively, with 20 bases between them. This CDR3 has 17 amino acids. Assay used: immunoSEQ multiplex PCR; TCRdb lists only in-frame clones, some missing. The profile covers around 50,000 clones, with roughly three quarters appearing a single time and around 2.5% taken by the ten largest. Specimen: CD4+ or CD8+ T cells sorted from blood, collected in a trial of the OX40 agonist ivuxolimab. This TCR came from an adult with an advanced solid tumor such as melanoma, head and neck, liver or kidney cancer. The gene calls are TRBV5-1 and TRBJ2-2, with D tentatively TRBD1 (5 bases). CDR3 nucleotides: TGCGCCAGCAGCTTGGCTGGGCAGGGCCTCGTCGGTGGGGAGCTGTTTTTT. Its protein is CASSLAGQGLVGGELFF.